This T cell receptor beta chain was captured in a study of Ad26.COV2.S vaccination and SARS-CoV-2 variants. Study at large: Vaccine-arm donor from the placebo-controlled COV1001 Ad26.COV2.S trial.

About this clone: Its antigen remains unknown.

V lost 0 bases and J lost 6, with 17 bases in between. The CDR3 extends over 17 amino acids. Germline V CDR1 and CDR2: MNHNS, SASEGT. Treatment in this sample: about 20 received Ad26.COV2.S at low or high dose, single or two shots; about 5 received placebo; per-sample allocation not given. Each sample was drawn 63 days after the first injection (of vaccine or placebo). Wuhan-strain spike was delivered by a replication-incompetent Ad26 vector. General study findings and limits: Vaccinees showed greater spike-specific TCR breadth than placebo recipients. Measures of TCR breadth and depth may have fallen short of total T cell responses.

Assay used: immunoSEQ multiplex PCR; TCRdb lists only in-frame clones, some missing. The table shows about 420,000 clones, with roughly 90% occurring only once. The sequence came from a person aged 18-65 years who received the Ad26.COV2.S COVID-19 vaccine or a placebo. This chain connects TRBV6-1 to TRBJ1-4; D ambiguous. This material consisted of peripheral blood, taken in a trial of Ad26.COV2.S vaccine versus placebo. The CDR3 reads CASSEAYLRGFDEKLFF. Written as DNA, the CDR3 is TGTGCCAGCAGTGAAGCGTACTTACGGGGATTTGATGAAAAACTGTTTTTT.